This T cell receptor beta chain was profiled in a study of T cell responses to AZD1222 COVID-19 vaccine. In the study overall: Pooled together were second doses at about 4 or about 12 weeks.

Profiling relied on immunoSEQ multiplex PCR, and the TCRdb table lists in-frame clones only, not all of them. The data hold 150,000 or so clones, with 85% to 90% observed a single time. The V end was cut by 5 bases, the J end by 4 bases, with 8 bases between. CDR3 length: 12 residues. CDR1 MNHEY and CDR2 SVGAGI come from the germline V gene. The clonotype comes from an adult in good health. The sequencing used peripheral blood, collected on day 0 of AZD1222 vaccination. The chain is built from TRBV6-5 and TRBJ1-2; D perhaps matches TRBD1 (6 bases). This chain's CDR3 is CASSPGVYGYTF. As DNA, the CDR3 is TGTGCCAGCAGTCCAGGGGTCTATGGCTACACCTTC.